The sequence of this T cell receptor beta chain was determined in a study of Graves' ophthalmopathy and Graves' hyperthyroidism. In this sample, this clonotype turned up a few times. CDR1 MNHNS and CDR2 SASEGT come from the germline V gene. The CDR3 spans 14 residues. V lost 3 bases, J lost 5 bases, and 13 bases lay in between. RNA transcripts provided the template for amplifying TCR beta CDR3 regions. A first-round RT-PCR used HTBI primers, followed by a second-round multiplex PCR. MiXCR, run by TCRdb on the multiplex PCR reads, gives a single entry per CDR3 protein. This sample has about 700,000 distinct CDR3 sequences, with about 44% found just once.

The rearrangement links TRBV6-1 to TRBJ1-1; possible D gene TRBD1, 5 bases. The specimen sequenced was peripheral blood. This sequence originates from an adult man with Graves' ophthalmopathy. CDR3 loop: CASSEEQGGTEAFF. The CDR3, as DNA: TGTGCCAGCAGTGAGGAGCAGGGAGGGACTGAAGCTTTCTTT.